This T cell receptor beta chain was found in a study of cytomegalovirus exposure and HLA in healthy donors. General study findings and limits: Evidence from a later analysis indicated that most CMV-associated TCR beta chains looked HLA-restricted.

This PCR relied on a set of 60 Vbeta primers and 13 Jbeta primers. This table comes from immunoSEQ multiplex PCR, and its TCRdb copy is limited to in-frame clones, with some not included. Among about 79,000 clones listed, about 70% were seen once. A word on this clone: Its antigen is still unknown.

The CDR3 extends over 15 amino acids. With 1 base removed from V and 1 base from J, the gap between germline ends came to 10 bases. Germline V CDR1 and CDR2: SGHRS, YFSETQ. The V and J genes are TRBV5-1 and TRBJ2-3; no reliable D call. The clonotype was recovered from a man aged 55 to 70 in good health and CMV-seronegative. Sequencing was done on a sample of PBMCs. The CDR3 bases are TGCGCCAGCAGCTTGCTTGGGCTCGGCACAGATACGCAGTATTTT. Its protein is CASSLLGLGTDTQYF.